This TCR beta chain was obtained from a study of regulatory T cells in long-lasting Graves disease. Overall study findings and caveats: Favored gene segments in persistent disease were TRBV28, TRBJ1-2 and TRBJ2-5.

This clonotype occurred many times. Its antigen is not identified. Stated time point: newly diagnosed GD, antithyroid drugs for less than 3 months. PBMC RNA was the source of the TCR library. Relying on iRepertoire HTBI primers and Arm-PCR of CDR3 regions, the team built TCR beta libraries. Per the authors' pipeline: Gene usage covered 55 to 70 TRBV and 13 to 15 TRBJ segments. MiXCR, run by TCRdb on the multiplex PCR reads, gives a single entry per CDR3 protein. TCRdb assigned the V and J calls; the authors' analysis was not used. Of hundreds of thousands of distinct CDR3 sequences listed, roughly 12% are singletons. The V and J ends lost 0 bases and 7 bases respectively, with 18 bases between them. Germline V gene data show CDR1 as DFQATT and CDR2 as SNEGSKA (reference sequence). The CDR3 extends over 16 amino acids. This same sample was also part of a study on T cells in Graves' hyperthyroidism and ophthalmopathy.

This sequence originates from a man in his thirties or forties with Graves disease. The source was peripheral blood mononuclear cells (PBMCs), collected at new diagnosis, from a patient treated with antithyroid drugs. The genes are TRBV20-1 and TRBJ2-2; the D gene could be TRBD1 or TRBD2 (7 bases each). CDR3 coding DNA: TGCAGTGCTAGAGAGGGGGGAGGGGGCGAGGACGGGGAGCTGTTTTTT. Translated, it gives CSAREGGGGEDGELFF.